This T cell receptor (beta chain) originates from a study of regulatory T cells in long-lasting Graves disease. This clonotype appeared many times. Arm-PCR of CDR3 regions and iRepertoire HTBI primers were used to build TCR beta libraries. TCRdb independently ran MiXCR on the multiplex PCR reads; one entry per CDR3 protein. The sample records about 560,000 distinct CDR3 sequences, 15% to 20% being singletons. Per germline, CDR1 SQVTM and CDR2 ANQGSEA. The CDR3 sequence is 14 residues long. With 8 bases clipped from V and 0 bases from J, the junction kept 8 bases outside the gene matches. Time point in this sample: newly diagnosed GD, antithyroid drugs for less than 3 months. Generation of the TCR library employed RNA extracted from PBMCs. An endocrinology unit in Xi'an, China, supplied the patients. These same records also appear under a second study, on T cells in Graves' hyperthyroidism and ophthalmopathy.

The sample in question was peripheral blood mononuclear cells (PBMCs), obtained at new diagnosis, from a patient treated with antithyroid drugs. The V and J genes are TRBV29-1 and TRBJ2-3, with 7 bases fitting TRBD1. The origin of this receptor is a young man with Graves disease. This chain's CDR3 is CSSLPGQSTDTQYF. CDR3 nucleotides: TGCAGCTCCCTGCCGGGACAGAGCACAGATACGCAGTATTTT.